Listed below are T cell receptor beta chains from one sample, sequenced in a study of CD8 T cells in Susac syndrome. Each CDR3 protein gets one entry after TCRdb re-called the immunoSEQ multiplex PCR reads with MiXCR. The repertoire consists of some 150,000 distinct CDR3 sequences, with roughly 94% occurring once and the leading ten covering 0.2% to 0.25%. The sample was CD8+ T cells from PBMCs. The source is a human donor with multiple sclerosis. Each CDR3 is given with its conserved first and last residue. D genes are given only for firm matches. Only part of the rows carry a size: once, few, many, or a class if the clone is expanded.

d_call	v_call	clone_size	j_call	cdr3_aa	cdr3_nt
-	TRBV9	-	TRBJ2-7	CASSLGAGPNEQYF	TGTGCCAGCAGCTTGGGAGCAGGGCCCAACGAGCAGTACTTC
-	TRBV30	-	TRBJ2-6	CAWSAPPVSGANVLTF	TGTGCCTGGAGTGCCCCCCCAGTGTCTGGGGCCAACGTCCTGACTTTC
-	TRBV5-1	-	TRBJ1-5	CASSLAGRGVGNQPQHF	TGCGCCAGCAGCTTGGCCGGACGGGGGGTCGGCAATCAGCCCCAGCATTTT
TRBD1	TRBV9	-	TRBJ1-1	CASSVTGATEAFF	TGTGCCAGCAGCGTAACAGGGGCCACTGAAGCTTTCTTT
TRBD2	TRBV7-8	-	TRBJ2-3	CASSSSSGYTDTQYF	TGTGCCAGCAGCTCGTCTAGCGGTTACACAGATACGCAGTATTTT
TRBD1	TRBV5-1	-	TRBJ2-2	CASSPRTGLAGELFF	TGCGCCAGCAGCCCCCGGACAGGGCTCGCCGGGGAGCTGTTTTTT
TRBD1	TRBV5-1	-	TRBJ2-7	CASSPRQGNYEQYF	TGCGCCAGCAGCCCCCGACAGGGGAACTACGAGCAGTACTTC
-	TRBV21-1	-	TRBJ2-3	CASSKGVTADTQYF	TGTGCCAGCAGCAAGGGTGTTACGGCAGATACGCAGTATTTT
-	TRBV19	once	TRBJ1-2	CASTHPEGSYGYTF	TGTGCCAGTACCCACCCGGAGGGAAGCTATGGCTACACCTTC
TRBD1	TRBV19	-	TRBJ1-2	CASRDRALGYTF	TGTGCCAGTCGCGACAGGGCTCTGGGCTACACCTTC
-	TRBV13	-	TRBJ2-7	CASSSQGREQYF	TGTGCCAGCAGCAGTCAGGGGAGGGAGCAGTACTTC
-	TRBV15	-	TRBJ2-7	CATSRERLSSYEQYF	TGTGCCACCAGCAGAGAGAGGTTAAGCTCCTACGAGCAGTACTTC
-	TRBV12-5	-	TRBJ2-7	CASYGGSSYEQYF	TGTGCTAGTTACGGGGGTAGCTCCTACGAGCAGTACTTC
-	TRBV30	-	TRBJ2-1	CAWSPQSAPYNEQFF	TGTGCCTGGAGTCCCCAAAGCGCACCCTACAATGAGCAGTTCTTC
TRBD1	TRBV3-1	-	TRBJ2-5	CASSHGTGVQETQYF	TGTGCCAGCAGCCATGGGACAGGGGTCCAAGAGACCCAGTACTTC
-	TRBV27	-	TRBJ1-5	CASSLGGLGNQPQHF	TGTGCCAGCAGTTTAGGAGGGCTGGGCAATCAGCCCCAGCATTTT
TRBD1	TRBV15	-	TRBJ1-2	CATSNRTGYGYTF	TGTGCCACCAGCAACCGGACAGGCTATGGCTACACCTTC
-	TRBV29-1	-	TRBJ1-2	CSVDPWGGDGYTF	TGCAGCGTTGACCCCTGGGGAGGGGATGGCTACACCTTC
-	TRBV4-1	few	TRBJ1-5	CASNLAPLSNQPQHF	TGCGCCAGCAACCTCGCGCCATTAAGCAATCAGCCCCAGCATTTT
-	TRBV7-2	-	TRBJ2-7	CASSLVRGPTYEQYF	TGTGCCAGCAGCTTAGTCCGGGGCCCAACCTACGAGCAGTACTTC
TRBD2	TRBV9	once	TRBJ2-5	CASSGTSGETQYF	TGTGCCAGCAGCGGGACTAGCGGGGAGACCCAGTACTTC
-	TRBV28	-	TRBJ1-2	CASSTTRPGTYGYTF	TGTGCCAGCAGTACGACCCGCCCAGGGACCTATGGCTACACCTTC
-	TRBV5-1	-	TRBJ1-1	CASSTGPSHGRSF	TGCGCCAGCAGCACCGGGCCCTCACACGGTCGCAGCTTT
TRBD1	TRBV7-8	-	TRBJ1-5	CASSLRPGTAINQPQHF	TGTGCCAGCAGCCTTCGACCTGGGACAGCTATCAATCAGCCCCAGCATTTT
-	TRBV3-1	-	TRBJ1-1	CASSPSAGATEAFF	TGTGCCAGCAGCCCCTCCGCGGGGGCCACTGAAGCTTTCTTT
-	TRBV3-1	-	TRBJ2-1	CASSQDISSYNEQFF	TGTGCCAGCAGCCAGGACATTAGCTCCTACAATGAGCAGTTCTTC
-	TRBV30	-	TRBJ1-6	CAWGRGGGSPLHF	TGTGCCTGGGGCCGCGGGGGAGGTTCACCCCTCCACTTT
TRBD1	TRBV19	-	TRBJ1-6	CASALYHTGTGDSPLHF	TGTGCCAGTGCCCTATACCACACCGGGACAGGAGATTCACCCCTCCACTTT
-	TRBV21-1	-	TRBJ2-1	CASAMRGEEQFF	TGTGCCAGCGCGATGCGGGGCGAAGAGCAGTTCTTC
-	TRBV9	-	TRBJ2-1	CASSVHYRVGSYNEQFF	TGTGCCAGCAGCGTCCATTACAGGGTAGGATCCTACAATGAGCAGTTCTTC
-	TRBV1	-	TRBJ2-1	CTSRRVLYNEQFF	TGCACCAGCAGAAGAGTACTCTACAATGAGCAGTTCTTC
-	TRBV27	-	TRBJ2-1	CASRVGDEQFF	TGTGCCAGCCGAGTCGGGGATGAGCAGTTCTTC
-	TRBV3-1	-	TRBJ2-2	CASSQAVGRSGTPNTGELFF	TGTGCCAGCAGCCAAGCAGTAGGACGTTCCGGGACACCTAACACCGGGGAGCTGTTTTTT
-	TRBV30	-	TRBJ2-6	CAWSPATGANVLTF	TGTGCCTGGAGCCCTGCCACTGGGGCCAACGTCCTGACTTTC
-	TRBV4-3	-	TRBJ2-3	CASSQESWDNTDTQYF	TGCGCCAGCAGCCAAGAGTCTTGGGACAACACAGATACGCAGTATTTT
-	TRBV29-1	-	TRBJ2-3	CSVPYRRQESTDTQYF	TGCAGCGTCCCTTACCGGCGGCAGGAGAGCACAGATACGCAGTATTTT
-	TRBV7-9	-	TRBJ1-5	CASSSGGEPQHF	TGTGCCAGCAGCTCCGGAGGGGAGCCCCAGCATTTT
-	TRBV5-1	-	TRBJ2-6	CASSSRRGSGANVLTF	TGCGCCAGCAGCTCACGTAGGGGATCTGGGGCCAACGTCCTGACTTTC
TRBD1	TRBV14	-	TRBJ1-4	CASSQDGTGNYDEKLFF	TGTGCCAGCAGCCAAGACGGGACAGGAAATTATGATGAAAAACTGTTTTTT
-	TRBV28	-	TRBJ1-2	CASSFQRRKNNYGYTF	TGTGCCAGCAGTTTTCAGCGGCGTAAGAACAACTATGGCTACACCTTC
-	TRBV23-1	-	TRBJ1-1	CAKDEEVNTEAFF	TGCGCCAAAGACGAGGAAGTGAACACTGAAGCTTTCTTT
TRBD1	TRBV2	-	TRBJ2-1	CASRDRGRYNEQFF	TGTGCCAGCAGGGACAGGGGACGGTACAATGAGCAGTTCTTC
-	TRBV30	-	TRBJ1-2	CAWSIGDTNYGYTF	TGTGCCTGGAGTATAGGTGACACTAACTATGGCTACACCTTC
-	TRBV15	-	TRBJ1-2	CATSRAGGQDGYTF	TGTGCCACCAGCAGAGCCGGGGGGCAGGATGGCTACACCTTC
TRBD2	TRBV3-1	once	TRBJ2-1	CASSPLGTSGGGPTYNEQFF	TGTGCCAGCAGCCCCCTCGGGACTAGCGGGGGTGGTCCGACCTACAATGAGCAGTTCTTC
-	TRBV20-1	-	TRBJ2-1	CSASPLLRSSYNEQFF	TGCAGTGCTAGCCCCCTTCTGAGGAGCTCCTACAATGAGCAGTTCTTC
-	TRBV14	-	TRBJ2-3	CASSQEKLSLLPQYF	TGTGCCAGCAGCCAAGAAAAGTTAAGTTTACTTCCGCAGTATTTT